This is a list of T cell receptor beta chains from one sample in a study of T cells after yellow fever vaccination. TCRdb reprocessed the 5' RACE reads with MiXCR, giving one entry per CDR3 protein. The repertoire holds 300,000 to 350,000 distinct CDR3 sequences, 4% to 5.5% seen once, with around 19% in the top ten. Sequenced here: PBMCs, sampled 15 days after the yellow fever booster vaccination. Receptors were obtained from a man younger than 35 who received the YFV17D yellow fever vaccine. Each CDR3 is given with its conserved first and last residue. The D gene is left open where the match is weak. Expanded clones are given a class, and other clones once, few, many or no size at all.

TRBJ2-2 many TRBV5-1 NA TGCGCCAGCAGCTTCGGGTCGTACACCGGGGAGCTGTTTTTT CASSFGSYTGELFF
TRBJ2-2 NA TRBV5-4 TRBD1 TGTGCCAGCAGCCGCATAGACAGGGGTTCGGTCGGGGAGCTGTTTTTT CASSRIDRGSVGELFF
TRBJ2-2 few TRBV5-1 NA TGCGCCAGCAGCTTCCCTGACGGGGAGCTGTTTTTT CASSFPDGELFF
TRBJ2-5 few TRBV5-1 TRBD2 TGCGCCAGCAGCACCAGACTAGCAGGGGAGACCCAGTACTTC CASSTRLAGETQYF
TRBJ2-7 NA TRBV6-5 NA TGTGCCACCGAGGGCGCTGGGTACGAGCAGTACTTC CATEGAGYEQYF
TRBJ2-3 few TRBV9 NA TGTGCCAGCAGCGCGGTTCCCTCGTCTTACCGGGATACGCAGTATTTT CASSAVPSSYRDTQYF
TRBJ1-1 many TRBV6-5 NA TGTGCCAGCTTCCCTGGGGGAACTGAAGCTTTCTTT CASFPGGTEAFF
TRBJ2-1 many TRBV7-2 TRBD2 TGTGCCAGCAGCAGTATTAGGACTAGCGGGGACAATGAGCAGTTCTTC CASSSIRTSGDNEQFF
TRBJ1-2 few TRBV28 NA TGTGCCAGCAGTTTATCTGTCCCAGGAGTGCCCTATGGCTACACCTTC CASSLSVPGVPYGYTF
TRBJ1-2 many TRBV20-1 NA TGCAGTGCTGACTCCGGGCTAGCTAACTATGGCTACACCTTC CSADSGLANYGYTF
TRBJ1-4 many TRBV7-9 NA TGTGCCAGCAGCCCTAGGAACCCTAATGAAAAACTGTTTTTT CASSPRNPNEKLFF
TRBJ1-2 many TRBV4-3 NA TGCGCCAGCAGCCAAGCCTCATTCGGGGCTGGCTATGGCTACACCTTC CASSQASFGAGYGYTF
TRBJ2-7 many TRBV20-1 TRBD1 TGCAGTGCTAGAGATAGGCTAGGGGGGACAGGGGCCTACGAGCAGTACTTC CSARDRLGGTGAYEQYF
TRBJ2-1 few TRBV20-1 NA TGCAGTGCTAGACCCGCCCAGGTCCATGAGCAGTTCTTC CSARPAQVHEQFF
TRBJ1-5 NA TRBV11-3 TRBD1 TGTGCCAGCAGCTCTGCCCTACGACAGGGGGAAAATCAGCCCCAGCATTTT CASSSALRQGENQPQHF
TRBJ2-4 few TRBV12-3/TRBV12-4 TRBD2 TGTGCCAGCAGTTCCATACTAGCGGGGGGTTCCAAAAACATTCAGTACTTC CASSSILAGGSKNIQYF
TRBJ1-2 few TRBV4-3 NA TGCGCCAGCAGCCAAGATCCCCCTATTTCGGACAGCGCTAACTATGGCTACACCTTC CASSQDPPISDSANYGYTF